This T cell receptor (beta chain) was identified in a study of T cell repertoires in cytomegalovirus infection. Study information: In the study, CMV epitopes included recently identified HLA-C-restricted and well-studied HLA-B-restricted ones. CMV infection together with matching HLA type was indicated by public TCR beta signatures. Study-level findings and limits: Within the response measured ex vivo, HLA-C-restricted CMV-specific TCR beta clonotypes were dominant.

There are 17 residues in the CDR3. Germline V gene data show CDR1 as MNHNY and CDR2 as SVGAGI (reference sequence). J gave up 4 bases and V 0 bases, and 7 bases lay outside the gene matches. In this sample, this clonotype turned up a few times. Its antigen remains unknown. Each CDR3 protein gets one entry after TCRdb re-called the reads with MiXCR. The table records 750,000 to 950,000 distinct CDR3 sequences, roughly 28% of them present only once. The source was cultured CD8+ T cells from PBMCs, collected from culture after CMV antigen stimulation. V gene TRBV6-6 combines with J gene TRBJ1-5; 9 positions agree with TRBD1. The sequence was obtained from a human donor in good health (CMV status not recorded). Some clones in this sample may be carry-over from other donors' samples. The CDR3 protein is CASSYSPGQGENQPQHF. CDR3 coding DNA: TGTGCCAGCAGTTACTCCCCGGGACAGGGAGAGAATCAGCCCCAGCATTTT.